The rows below give T cell receptor beta chains drawn from one sample of a study of blood T cell repertoires in COVID-19. The protocol was immunoSEQ multiplex PCR, while the TCRdb copy is restricted to in-frame clones and leaves out a portion. The table has fewer than 100,000 clones, approximately 85% seen once. Sequencing was carried out using peripheral blood. All receptors derive from a man aged 60-69 years with acute or convalescent COVID-19. CDR3s include the opening cysteine and the closing phenylalanine or tryptophan.

V gene,CDR3 protein
TRBV3-1/TRBV3-2,CASSLLQGSEKLFF
TRBV5-1,CASSLWGLASYNEQFF
TRBV5-8,CASSFGQGNTGELFF
TRBV29-1,CSARGLGAGELFF
TRBV6-5,CASSPDREPLYGYTF
TRBV19,CASSTNYFAELFF
TRBV6-7,CASSSRQGGF
TRBV6-2/TRBV6-3,CASSSPRGVNQPQHF
TRBV6-5,CAARGGGSHYGYTF
TRBV19,CASSIGHYNEQFF
TRBV4-1,CASSQDGQGARTGELFF
TRBV10-1,CASSEGTSGVYEQYF
TRBV19,CASSEWTAETQYF
TRBV19,CASSESYIVGNQPQHF
TRBV10-3,CAISDFLGQNTEAFF
TRBV27,CASSRPGQGANNEKLFF
TRBV6-5,CASSRGGAFYGYTF
TRBV10-3,CAIGDRVENEQYF
TRBV7-9,CASSLGVDGQFEKLFF
TRBV18,CASSPTVSGNTIYF
TRBV30,CAWSPPVLAGLDTQYF
TRBV4-3,CASSQEAGPSDTQYF
TRBV6-5,CASSPAGYEQYF
TRBV27,CASSFQVGQPQHF
TRBV11-2,CASSSRLNYGYTF
TRBV25-1,CASSEYGRETQYF
TRBV6-6,CASSVTSGAYNEQFF
TRBV7-8,CASSSSGVGTDTQYF
TRBV6-2/TRBV6-3,CASSRGLNYGYTF
TRBV12-3/TRBV12-4,CASSRNKQFF
TRBV6-5,CASRTSGRDEQFF
TRBV30,CAWSVPGGTGELFF
TRBV7-3,CASSPDRGIRNEQFF
TRBV6-6,CASSYPSGVARHEQFF
TRBV18,CASSPLSSGGFQETQYF
TRBV3-1/TRBV3-2,CASSQAGVRNQPQHF
TRBV6-1,CASSDPFSNTGELFF
TRBV2,CASSDRAHSPLHF
TRBV6-4,CASSEGQGADTQYF
TRBV3-1/TRBV3-2,CASSQSGETQYF
TRBV9,CASTHTGTGAYGYTF
TRBV6-5,CASRRDYYGYTF
TRBV3-1/TRBV3-2,CASRRQGGNEKLFF
TRBV19,CASSIGGEASGTVQQYF
TRBV6-2/TRBV6-3,CASSYVGYGYTF
TRBV3-1/TRBV3-2,CASQGQGAIWPQPQHF
TRBV7-9,CASSLGRWRTPQETQYF
TRBV11-2,CASSLGAKFNTGELFF
TRBV4-1,CASSQSLDYGYTF